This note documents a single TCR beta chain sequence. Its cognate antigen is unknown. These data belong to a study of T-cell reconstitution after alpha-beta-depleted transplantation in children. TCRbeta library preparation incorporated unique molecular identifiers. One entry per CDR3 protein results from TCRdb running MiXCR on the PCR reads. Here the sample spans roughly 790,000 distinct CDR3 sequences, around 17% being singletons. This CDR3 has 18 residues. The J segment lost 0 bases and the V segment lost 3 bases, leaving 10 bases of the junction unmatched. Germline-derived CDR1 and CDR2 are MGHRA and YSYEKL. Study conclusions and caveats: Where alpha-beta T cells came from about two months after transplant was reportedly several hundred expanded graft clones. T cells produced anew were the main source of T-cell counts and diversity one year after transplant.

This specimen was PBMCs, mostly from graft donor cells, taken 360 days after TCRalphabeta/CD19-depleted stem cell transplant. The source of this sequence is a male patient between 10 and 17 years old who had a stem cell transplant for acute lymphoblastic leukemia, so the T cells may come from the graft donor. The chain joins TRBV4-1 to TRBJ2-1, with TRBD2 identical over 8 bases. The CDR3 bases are TGCGCCAGCAGCCAGAACCGACTAGCGTTTCCCTCCTACAATGAGCAGTTCTTC. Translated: CASSQNRLAFPSYNEQFF.